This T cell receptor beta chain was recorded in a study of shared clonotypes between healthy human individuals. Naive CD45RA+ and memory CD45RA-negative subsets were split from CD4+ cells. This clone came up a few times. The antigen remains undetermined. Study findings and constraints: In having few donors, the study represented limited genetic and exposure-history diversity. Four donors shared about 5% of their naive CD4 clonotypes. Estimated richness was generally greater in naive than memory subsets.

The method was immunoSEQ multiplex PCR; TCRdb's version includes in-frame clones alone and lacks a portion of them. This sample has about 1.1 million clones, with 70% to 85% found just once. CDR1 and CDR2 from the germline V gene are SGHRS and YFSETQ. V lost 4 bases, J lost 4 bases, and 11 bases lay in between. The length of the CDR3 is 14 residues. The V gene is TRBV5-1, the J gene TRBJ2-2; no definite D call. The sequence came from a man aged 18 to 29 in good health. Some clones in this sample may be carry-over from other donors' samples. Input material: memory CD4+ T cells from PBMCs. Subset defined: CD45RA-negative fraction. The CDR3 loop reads CASSPLSGTGELFF. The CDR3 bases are TGCGCCAGCAGCCCCCTATCTGGCACCGGGGAGCTGTTTTTT.